Presented here are 17 T cell receptor beta chains from one specimen sequenced in a study of human T cells and chemical hapten exposure. TCRdb recomputed calls from the RACE reads with MiXCR, one row per CDR3 protein. The sample consists of more than 250,000 distinct CDR3 sequences, 7.5% to 10% of them appearing once. This sample's time point: pre-sensitization, week 0. Treatment given: therapeutic diphenylcyclopropenone sensitization with weekly scalp DPC. The sequenced sample was whole blood, obtained in connection with sensitization to the hapten diphenylcyclopropenone (DPC). These TCRs come from a woman in her thirties or forties with alopecia areata. Some clones in this sample may be carry-over from other donors' samples.

Only a few counts were recorded for this clonotype. This chain connects TRBV11-2 to TRBJ2-5, with 8 bases identical to TRBD2. This CDR3 comprises 18 residues. The ends lost 4 bases at V and 3 bases at J; junction bases unmatched: 16. CDR1 is SGHAT and CDR2 is FQNNGV in the germline V gene. CDR3 in amino acids: CASSSSSPASGGEETQYF. The CDR3 DNA reads TGTGCCAGCAGCTCCTCCTCCCCGGCTTCGGGAGGGGAAGAGACCCAGTACTTC.

The rearrangement joins TRBV28 to TRBJ2-2, with D perhaps TRBD1 or TRBD2 (5 bases each). CDR1 MDHEN and CDR2 SYDVKM come from the germline V gene. V lost 7 bases to trimming and J lost 4 bases, with 19 bases between them. This CDR3 region has 16 residues. CDR3 DNA: TGTGCCAGCAAATGGGGAGCGGACATACCCACCGGGGAGCTGTTTTTT. Translating gives CASKWGADIPTGELFF. Full variable domain (rest looked up from reference TRBV28 and TRBJ2-2): DVKVTQSSRYLVKRTGEKVFLECVQDMDHENMFWYRQDPGLGLRLIYFSYDVKMKEKGDIPEGYSVSREKKERFSLILESASTNQTSMYLCASKWGADIPTGELFFGEGSRLTVL.

This clonotype was recorded a few times. The CDR3 DNA reads TGTGCCAGCAGTCTCAGACTAGGGGGTAATGAGCAGTTCTTC. The encoded protein is CASSLRLGGNEQFF. The chain is built from TRBV6-5 and TRBJ2-1; tentatively, D is TRBD1 or TRBD2 (6 bases each). V lost 5 bases, J lost 7 bases, and 15 bases lay in between. Germline V gene data show CDR1 as MNHEY and CDR2 as SVGAGI. The CDR3 covers 14 residues.

There are a few counts of this clonotype. V gene TRBV7-8 combines with J gene TRBJ2-3; 7 bases map to TRBD1. The CDR3 covers 16 residues. Germline values: CDR1 SGHVS, CDR2 FQNEAQ. With 5 bases clipped from V and 4 bases from J, the junction kept 12 bases outside the gene matches. CDR3 in amino acids: CASSPDRVKVADTQYF. The CDR3 DNA is TGTGCCAGCAGCCCTGACAGGGTAAAAGTCGCAGATACGCAGTATTTT.

This clonotype has more than one count but fewer than ten. The chain uses TRBV20-1 and TRBJ2-7; 7 nucleotides align to TRBD2. V was pared by 0 bases and J by 6 bases, with 8 bases of the junction left unmatched. The CDR3 is made up of 14 amino acids. Per germline, CDR1 DFQATT and CDR2 SNEGSKA (reference sequence). The CDR3 DNA sequence: TGCAGTGCTAGAGAGGGGACTAACAGGCCCGAGCAGTACTTC. This encodes CSAREGTNRPEQYF.

This clonotype was seen more than once but under ten times. This sequence joins TRBV20-1 and TRBJ1-3; possible D gene TRBD1, 5 bases. The CDR3 has 15 amino acids. The V end was cut by 3 bases, the J end by 0 bases, with 12 bases between. In germline, CDR1 is DFQATT, CDR2 SNEGSKA (reference sequence). CDR3 loop: CSASRRGSSGNTIYF. The CDR3 region has the DNA TGCAGTGCTAGCCGGAGGGGATCCTCTGGAAACACCATATATTTT.

This clonotype was seen many times. V usage is TRBV12-3 or TRBV12-4 and J usage is TRBJ2-1; tentative D call: TRBD1 (6 bases). CDR3 size: 14 residues. V lost 5 bases, J lost 3 bases, and 11 bases lay in between. The CDR3 spells CASSPQQGYNEQFF. Written as DNA, the CDR3 is TGTGCCAGCAGTCCCCAACAGGGCTACAATGAGCAGTTCTTC.

This clonotype was found many times. The chain couples TRBV5-1 to TRBJ2-3, with D unclear. The length of the CDR3 is 14 residues. The V gene's germline CDR1 is SGHRS and CDR2 YFSETQ. V gave up 0 bases and J gave up 2 bases, with 7 bases separating them. CDR3 in DNA: TGCGCCAGCAGCTTGGCGGAGATCACAGATACGCAGTATTTT. Translation: CASSLAEITDTQYF.

The chain links TRBV29-1 to TRBJ2-3; D is uncertain. Germline lookup yields CDR1 SQVTM and CDR2 ANQGSEA. Trimming stripped 7 bases from V and 2 bases from J, with 7 bases between. This CDR3 has 11 residues. The CDR3 coding sequence is TGCAGCGGTCAGTACACAGATACGCAGTATTTT. Amino acids: CSGQYTDTQYF.

The sample holds a few counts of this clonotype. V gene TRBV20-1 combines with J gene TRBJ2-7; 11 bases are a match to TRBD2. This CDR3 spans 14 amino acids. Trimming took 6 bases from V and 4 from J; bases not matched to a gene: 8. The germline V gene encodes CDR1 DFQATT and CDR2 SNEGSKA (reference sequence). In DNA form, the CDR3 reads TGCAGTGCCCTGCGACTAGCGGGGTTGTACGAGCAGTACTTC. This codes for CSALRLAGLYEQYF.

The table lists this clonotype with a few counts. As DNA, the CDR3 is TGTGCCAGCAGCCCTATTGGGGAGACCCAGTACTTC. This codes for CASSPIGETQYF. The chain is built from TRBV7-2 and TRBJ2-5; D remains unclear. This CDR3 region has 12 residues. CDR1 and CDR2 from the germline V gene are SGHTA and FQGNSA. Trimming removed 5 bases from V and 5 bases from J, with 9 bases in between.

The V call is TRBV6-5, the J call TRBJ2-4, with D possibly matching TRBD1 (6 bases). CDR1 and CDR2 from the germline V gene are MNHEY and SVGAGI. Trimming cost V 5 bases and J 1 base, with 12 bases left between them. This CDR3 is 15 amino acids long. CDR3 sequence: CASSPHRDAKNIQYF. The CDR3 region has the DNA TGTGCCAGCAGTCCTCACAGGGATGCCAAAAACATTCAGTACTTC.

The CDR3 DNA reads TGTGCCAGCAGTTCCCACGCGGGGATCGCTGAAGCTTTCTTT. Its translation is CASSSHAGIAEAFF. The chain employs TRBV28 and TRBJ1-1, with D hard to call. Germline lookup yields CDR1 MDHEN and CDR2 SYDVKM. The germline V and J ends were trimmed by 4 bases and 6 bases, with 15 bases remaining between them. The CDR3 runs to 14 residues.

The CDR3: CASSSPPGRSTDTQYF. CDR3 sequence (DNA): TGTGCCAGCAGCTCCCCCCCCGGGAGGTCCACAGATACGCAGTATTTT. The chain combines TRBV7-2 with TRBJ2-3; 7 bases are a match to TRBD2. This CDR3 contains 16 residues. Germline V gene sequence: CDR1 SGHTA, CDR2 FQGNSA. V trimming: 4 bases; J trimming: 2 bases; junction bases outside the gene matches: 9. The whole variable domain, filled in from reference TRBV7-2 and TRBJ2-3, reads GAGVSQSPSNKVTEKGKDVELRCDPISGHTALYWYRQSLGQGLEFLIYFQGNSAPDKSGLPSDRFSAERTGGSVSTLTIQRTQQEDSAVYLCASSSPPGRSTDTQYFGPGTRLTVL.

This chain connects TRBV20-1 to TRBJ2-3; 9 bases agree with TRBD2. CDR3 length: 14 residues. CDR1 DFQATT and CDR2 SNEGSKA come from the germline V gene (reference sequence). Trimming removed 5 bases from V and 1 base from J; junction bases left unmatched: 4. The CDR3 DNA is TGCAGTGCTCCCCGACTAGCGGGCACAGATACGCAGTATTTT. Translation: CSAPRLAGTDTQYF.

This chain connects TRBV27 to TRBJ1-5, with D possibly matching TRBD1 (6 bases). V was shortened by 2 bases and J by 6 bases, with 17 bases between the two germline ends. The germline V gene encodes CDR1 MNHEY and CDR2 SMNVEV (reference sequence). The CDR3 spans 16 residues. DNA of the CDR3: TGTGCCAGCAGTTTAACCCCGGGCCCAGGGGTTCAGCCCCAGCATTTT. It encodes CASSLTPGPGVQPQHF.

The table lists this clonotype with many counts. This sequence joins TRBV4-3 and TRBJ1-2; 9 nucleotides match TRBD1. The ends lost 4 bases at V and 7 bases at J; junction bases unmatched: 13. The germline V gene encodes CDR1 LGHNA and CDR2 YSLEER. The CDR3 runs to 16 residues. CDR3 DNA sequence: TGCGCCAGCAGCCCGGGACAGGGAGGTTACGTAGGTGGCTACACCTTC. This gives the protein CASSPGQGGYVGGYTF.